This T cell receptor beta chain was captured by sequencing in a study of blood T cell repertoires in COVID-19. Germline V lookup: CDR1 MGHRA, CDR2 YSYEKL. This CDR3 region has 15 residues. Trimming removed 5 bases from V and 4 bases from J; junction bases left unmatched: 8. Generated by immunoSEQ multiplex PCR, the TCRdb table keeps only in-frame clones and is missing some. The sample has roughly 200,000 clones; around nine tenths are singletons. The material sequenced was peripheral blood. This clonotype was sampled from a man in his 60s with acute or convalescent COVID-19. The chain combines TRBV4-1 with TRBJ1-2; 9 nucleotides line up with TRBD1. The CDR3 DNA reads as TGCGCCAGCAGCTCCCGGGACAGGGACCTCTATGGCTACACCTTC. Translated, it gives CASSSRDRDLYGYTF.